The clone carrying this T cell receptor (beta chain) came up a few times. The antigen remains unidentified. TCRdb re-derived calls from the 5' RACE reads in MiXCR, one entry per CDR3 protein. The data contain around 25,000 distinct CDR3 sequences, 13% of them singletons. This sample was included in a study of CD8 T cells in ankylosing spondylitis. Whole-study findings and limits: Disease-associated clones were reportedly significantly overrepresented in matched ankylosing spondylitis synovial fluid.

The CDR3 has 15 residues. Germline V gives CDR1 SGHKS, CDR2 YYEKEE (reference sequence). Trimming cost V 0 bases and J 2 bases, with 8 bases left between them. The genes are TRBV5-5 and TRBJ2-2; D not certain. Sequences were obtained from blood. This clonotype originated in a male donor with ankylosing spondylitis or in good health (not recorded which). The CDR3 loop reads CASSLGPPNTGELFF. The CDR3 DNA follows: TGTGCCAGCAGCTTGGGGCCCCCCAACACCGGGGAGCTGTTTTTT.